These 22 T cell receptor beta chains share one sample of origin, sequenced in a study of cytomegalovirus exposure and HLA in healthy donors. Primers for the PCR totalled 60 Vbeta and 13 Jbeta. Measured with immunoSEQ multiplex PCR; TCRdb has only the in-frame clones, and not every one. The data contain over 100,000 clones, less than 65% of them singletons. Material for sequencing was PBMCs. All receptors derive from a man between 35 and 55 years old in good health and CMV-seropositive.

This chain uses TRBV27 with TRBJ2-7, with D possibly TRBD1 on 5 matching bases. The germline gives CDR1 MNHEY, CDR2 SMNVEV (reference sequence). The V end was cut by 7 bases, the J end by 0 bases, with 22 bases between. The CDR3 contains 17 residues. The CDR3, as DNA: TGTGCCAGCAAAAGAGTAGGAGACAGCTACACCTCCTACGAGCAGTACTTC. The encoded protein is CASKRVGDSYTSYEQYF.

The J gene is TRBJ2-7, the V gene TRBV10-3; 13 nucleotides line up with TRBD2. Germline trimming cut 6 bases from V and 11 bases from J; bases unmatched to any gene: 13. The CDR3 contains 15 residues. Germline lookup yields CDR1 ENHRY and CDR2 SYGVKD. CDR3: CAIRPGTSGTVVEYF. CDR3 DNA: TGTGCCATCAGGCCCGGGACTAGCGGGACGGTAGTGGAGTACTTC.

This clone was seen more than once but under ten times. This chain connects TRBV10-3 to TRBJ1-1, with 9 bases fitting TRBD1. Looked up from germline, CDR1 is ENHRY and CDR2 is SYGVKD. With 3 bases clipped from V and 6 bases from J, the junction kept 8 bases outside the gene matches. This CDR3 is built from 15 residues. CDR3 loop: CAISDPGQGRSEAFF. DNA of the CDR3: TGTGCCATCAGTGATCCGGGACAGGGAAGGTCTGAAGCTTTCTTT.

This clone was seen a single time. The genes are TRBV10-3 and TRBJ2-1; TRBD2 matches at 16 bases. From germline, CDR1 is ENHRY and CDR2 SYGVKD. Trimming at V came to 6 bases and at J to 4 bases, leaving 6 bases not matched to a gene. The CDR3 has 17 residues. DNA of the CDR3: TGTGCCATCAGCGGGACTAGCGGGGGGGCTAGGTACAATGAGCAGTTCTTC. The encoded protein is CAISGTSGGARYNEQFF.

Worth noting for this clone: The junction shows a germline mismatch at one end, possibly a read error. The chain recombines TRBV6-1 with TRBJ2-5; no reliable D call. CDR1 is MNHNS, CDR2 SASEGT, per germline. This CDR3 has 13 residues. The CDR3 is CASSPRFQEAQYF. For the CDR3, the DNA is TGTGCCAGCAGTCCTCGTTTCCAAGAGGCCCAGTACTTC.

V usage is TRBV6-4 and J usage is TRBJ2-3; TRBD1 agrees at 8 bases. In germline, CDR1 is MRHNA, CDR2 SNTAGT. This CDR3 spans 15 amino acids. J was trimmed by 7 bases and V by 3 bases; bases with no gene match: 9. CDR3 region: CASSESGTGLHTQYF. The CDR3 bases are TGTGCCAGCAGTGAGTCCGGGACAGGACTACATACGCAGTATTTT.

This sequence joins TRBV7-3 and TRBJ2-7, with D hard to call. Germline loops: CDR1 SGHTA, CDR2 FQGTGA. CDR3 length equals 15 residues. Between the trimmed V and J ends, which lost 0 bases and 1 base, there was a span of 10 bases. The CDR3 sequence is CASSLTNSKSYEQYF. The DNA of the CDR3 is TGTGCCAGCAGCTTAACGAACAGTAAATCCTACGAGCAGTACTTC.

The V and J genes are TRBV6-1 and TRBJ2-1; D is perhaps TRBD1 (6 bases). Germline CDR1 and CDR2: MNHNS and SASEGT. The V gene lost 7 bases and the J gene lost 0 bases, with 10 bases spanning the gap. This CDR3 spans 14 amino acids. This CDR3 is CASNGDNSYNEQFF. The CDR3 region has the DNA TGTGCCAGCAATGGGGACAACTCCTACAATGAGCAGTTCTTC.

The J gene is TRBJ2-1, the V gene TRBV2; a possible D gene is TRBD2 (5 bases). This CDR3 is 15 amino acids long. Germline CDR1 and CDR2: SNHLY and FYNNEI. Deletions cut 6 bases from V and 6 bases from J, with 18 bases between. CDR3 DNA sequence: TGTGCCAGCAGCCCGCAAGAGGGAGTGTTCAATGAGCAGTTCTTC. Translating gives CASSPQEGVFNEQFF. The whole variable domain, filled in from reference TRBV2 and TRBJ2-1, reads EPEVTQTPSHQVTQMGQEVILRCVPISNHLYFYWYRQILGQKVEFLVSFYNNEISEKSEIFDDQFSVERPDGSNFTLKIRSTKLEDSAMYFCASSPQEGVFNEQFFGPGTRLTVL.

This chain uses TRBV5-1 with TRBJ1-4, with TRBD1 matching 8 bases. CDR1 and CDR2 (germline): SGHRS, YFSETQ. The trim removed 6 bases at V and 0 bases at J, leaving 7 bases unmatched. There are 16 residues in the CDR3. CDR3: CASTRQGPSTNEKLFF. CDR3 nucleotide sequence: TGCGCCAGCACCCGACAGGGGCCCTCAACTAATGAAAAACTGTTTTTT.

V and J are TRBV7-3 and TRBJ2-2; unclear D gene. The V end was cut by 3 bases, the J end by 7 bases, with 12 bases between. Germline CDR1 and CDR2: SGHTA and FQGTGA. This CDR3 is 14 amino acids long. The CDR3 reads CASSFTPTVGELFF. The CDR3 DNA is TGTGCCAGCAGCTTTACCCCAACAGTCGGGGAGCTGTTTTTT.

The chain couples TRBV4-3 to TRBJ2-5; 12 nucleotides match TRBD2. Per germline, CDR1 LGHNA and CDR2 YSLEER. Trimming removed 4 bases from V and 5 bases from J; junction bases left unmatched: 14. The CDR3 loop spans 18 amino acids. CDR3 coding DNA: TGCGCCAGCAGCCCGGGACAGCCGGGACTAGCGGGTCGGGAGACCCAGTACTTC. Translated, it gives CASSPGQPGLAGRETQYF.

This clone was recorded a few times. This chain uses TRBV12-5 with TRBJ2-7; 7 bases are shared with TRBD2. Germline CDR1 LGHNT, CDR2 FRNRAP. The CDR3 has 15 residues. Losses at the gene ends were 7 bases for V and 3 bases for J; bases not matched to a gene: 12. This CDR3 is CASVEKRGRIYEQYF. In DNA form, the CDR3 reads TGTGCTAGTGTCGAGAAGCGGGGCAGGATCTACGAGCAGTACTTC.

This clone was picked up one time. The chain combines TRBV7-3 with TRBJ2-1, with D possibly matching TRBD2 (6 bases). This CDR3 is 13 amino acids long. Germline CDR1 reads SGHTA; CDR2 reads FQGTGA. Trimming shortened V by 8 bases and J by 8 bases, and 16 bases separated the two germline ends. For the CDR3, the DNA is TGTGCCAGCGGATCCGGGGGTAAGGATGAGCAGTTCTTC. It yields the protein CASGSGGKDEQFF.

The V call is TRBV5-1, the J call TRBJ2-7; D remains unclear. Trimming shortened V by 0 bases and J by 3 bases, and 13 bases separated the two germline ends. The CDR3 contains 15 residues. Germline V gene sequence: CDR1 SGHRS, CDR2 YFSETQ. The CDR3 sequence: CASSLGSQVVYEQYF. The CDR3 region has the DNA TGCGCCAGCAGCTTGGGTAGTCAAGTGGTCTACGAGCAGTACTTC.

This clone turned up a few times. The rearrangement links TRBV5-4 to TRBJ1-1; no reliable D call. The CDR3 is 15 amino acids. CDR1 and CDR2 (germline): SGHNT, YYREEE (reference sequence). V was clipped by 3 bases and J by 5 bases, with 17 bases between them. The DNA for the CDR3 is TGTGCCAGCAGCTCCCGAGTTGTGCCGGGGACTGAAGCTTTCTTT. This translates into CASSSRVVPGTEAFF.

There are a few counts of this clone. V usage is TRBV30 and J usage is TRBJ2-3; no clear D. V lost 0 bases to trimming and J lost 6 bases, with 7 bases between them. CDR1 is GTSNPN, CDR2 SVGIG, per germline (reference sequence). The CDR3 is 12 residues long. The CDR3 sequence is CAWSVTGDTQYF. Written as DNA, the CDR3 is TGTGCCTGGAGTGTAACCGGGGATACGCAGTATTTT.

In its sample, this clone was seen a few times. This chain joins TRBV5-3 and TRBJ2-2; 10 bases match TRBD2. TRBV5-3 is sorted into the ORF group, with uncertain function. This CDR3 region has 24 residues. J lost 1 base, V lost 2 bases, and 26 bases had no gene match. In DNA form, the CDR3 reads TGTGCCAGAAGCTTTGAGCGGGGGGGGCTCGTTAAAGATCTCCGAATTGAGAACACCGGGGAGCTGTTTTTT. It yields the protein CARSFERGGLVKDLRIENTGELFF.

The chain uses TRBV5-5 and TRBJ2-3; possible D gene TRBD1, 6 bases. CDR1 and CDR2 from the germline V gene are SGHKS and YYEKEE (reference sequence). The germline V and J ends were trimmed by 4 bases and 1 base, with 16 bases remaining between them. The CDR3 is made up of 16 amino acids. The CDR3 loop reads CASSVPRAGGTDTQYF. In DNA form, the CDR3 reads TGTGCCAGCAGCGTCCCCAGGGCAGGGGGCACAGATACGCAGTATTTT.

The table lists this clone with a few counts. V usage is TRBV7-9 and J usage is TRBJ1-1, with 8 bases lining up with TRBD1. Per germline, CDR1 SEHNR and CDR2 FQNEAQ (reference sequence). Unmatched junction bases numbered 8, after V lost 5 bases and J lost 3 bases. The CDR3 is 15 residues long. Here the CDR3 DNA reads TGTGCCAGCAGCATGACAGGGGCTTGGGACACTGAAGCTTTCTTT. Its translation is CASSMTGAWDTEAFF.

The chain recombines TRBV29-1 with TRBJ2-5; 10 positions agree with TRBD1. Trimming took 3 bases from V and 4 from J; bases not matched to a gene: 2. The CDR3 length is 13 residues. Germline CDR1 SQVTM, CDR2 ANQGSEA. CDR3 DNA sequence: TGCAGCGTTGATCGGGACAGGGGAGAGACCCAGTACTTC. It specifies CSVDRDRGETQYF.

The chain joins TRBV5-4 to TRBJ2-1; a possible D gene is TRBD2 (6 bases). There are 14 residues in the CDR3. V lost 3 bases to trimming and J lost 4 bases, with 11 bases between them. Germline assignment: CDR1 SGHNT and CDR2 YYREEE (reference sequence). In nucleotides, the CDR3 is TGTGCCAGCAGCTCGGCTAGCGCGTACAATGAGCAGTTCTTC. This codes for CASSSASAYNEQFF.